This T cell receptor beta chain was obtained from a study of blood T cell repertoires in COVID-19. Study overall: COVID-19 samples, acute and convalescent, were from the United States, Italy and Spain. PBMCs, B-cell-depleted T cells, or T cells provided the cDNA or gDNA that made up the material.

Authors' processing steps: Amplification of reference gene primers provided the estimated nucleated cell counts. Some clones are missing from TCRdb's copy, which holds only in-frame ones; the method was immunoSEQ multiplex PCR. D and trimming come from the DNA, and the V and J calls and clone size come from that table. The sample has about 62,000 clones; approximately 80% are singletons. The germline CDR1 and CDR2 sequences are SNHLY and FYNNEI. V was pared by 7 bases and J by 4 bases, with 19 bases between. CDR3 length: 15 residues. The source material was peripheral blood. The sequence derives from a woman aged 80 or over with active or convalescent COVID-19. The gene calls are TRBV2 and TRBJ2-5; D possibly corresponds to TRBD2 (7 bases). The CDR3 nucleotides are TGTGCCAGCACTAACCTAAGGGGGGGCGGAGAGACCCAGTACTTC. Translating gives CASTNLRGGGETQYF.